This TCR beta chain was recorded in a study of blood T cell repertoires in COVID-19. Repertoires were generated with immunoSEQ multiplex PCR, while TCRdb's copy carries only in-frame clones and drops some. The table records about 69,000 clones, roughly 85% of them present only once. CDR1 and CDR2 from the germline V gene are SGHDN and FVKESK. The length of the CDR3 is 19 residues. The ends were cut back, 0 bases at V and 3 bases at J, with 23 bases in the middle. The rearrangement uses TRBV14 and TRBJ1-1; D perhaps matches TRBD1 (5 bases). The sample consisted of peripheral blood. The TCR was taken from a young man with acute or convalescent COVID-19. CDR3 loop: CASSQDMGVQIGGDTEAFF. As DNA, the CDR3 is TGTGCCAGCAGCCAAGATATGGGTGTCCAAATAGGAGGGGACACTGAAGCTTTCTTT.